A single sample gave rise to the 26 T cell receptor beta chains below, sequenced in a study of T cell responses to AZD1222 COVID-19 vaccine. Libraries were prepared by immunoSEQ multiplex PCR; TCRdb keeps only in-frame clonotypes and omits some of them. In the table there are about 120,000 clones, more than 70% of which are singletons. The sample in question was peripheral blood, obtained on day 0 of AZD1222 vaccination. All receptors come from an adult in good health.

J is TRBJ2-2 and V is TRBV3-1 (or the pseudogene TRBV3-2), with 8 bases fitting TRBD1. This CDR3 contains 16 residues. Germline V CDR1 and CDR2: LGHDT, YNNKEL (reference sequence). Losses at the gene ends were 1 base for V and 4 bases for J; bases not matched to a gene: 5. CDR3 in DNA: TGTGCCAGCAGCCAAGCGGGACAGGCAAGCACCGGGGAGCTGTTTTTT. Amino acid sequence: CASSQAGQASTGELFF.

V and J are TRBV6-1 and TRBJ2-7; D is uncertain. The CDR3 totals 14 residues. Germline loops: CDR1 MNHNS, CDR2 SASEGT. V lost 3 bases and J lost 2, with 11 bases in between. In DNA, the CDR3 is TGTGCCAGCAGTGATCCAGCTGGGACCTACGAGCAGTACTTC. Protein sequence: CASSDPAGTYEQYF.

In this sample, this clone turned up once. This sequence joins TRBV9 and TRBJ2-7; D unclear. Germline assignment: CDR1 SGDLS and CDR2 YYNGEE. The V end was cut by 4 bases, the J end by 6 bases, with 14 bases between. The CDR3 has 13 residues. In DNA form, the CDR3 reads TGTGCCAGCAGCCCCGGACCCTCTCCCGAGCAGTACTTC. Protein product: CASSPGPSPEQYF.

This chain uses TRBV12-2 with TRBJ1-4. TRBV12-2 is recorded as a pseudogene. The length of the CDR3 is 16 residues. DNA for the CDR3: TGTGCAAGTCGCTTAGCGCAGCGGGGGAAAAATGAAAAACTGTTTTTT. Translating it yields CASRLAQRGKNEKLFF.

This sequence joins TRBV7-9 and TRBJ2-4, with D perhaps TRBD1 or TRBD2 (5 bases each). The CDR3 runs to 15 residues. Per germline, CDR1 SEHNR and CDR2 FQNEAQ (reference sequence). V was pared by 3 bases and J by 6 bases, with 15 bases between. The CDR3 protein is CASSFGSGTRNIQYF. For the CDR3, the DNA is TGTGCCAGCAGCTTTGGGTCCGGGACGCGAAACATTCAGTACTTC.

The V call is TRBV27, the J call TRBJ2-1; 10 positions agree with TRBD2. The J segment lost 7 bases and the V segment lost 5 bases, leaving 11 bases of the junction unmatched. The CDR3 sequence is 16 residues long. Looked up from germline, CDR1 is MNHEY and CDR2 is SMNVEV (reference sequence). The CDR3 nucleotides read TGTGCCAGCAGTACCCCTAGCGGGAGAATGGGGAATGAGCAGTTCTTC. Encoded protein: CASSTPSGRMGNEQFF.

The chain joins TRBV6-1 to TRBJ2-1; D uncertain. CDR1 and CDR2 from the germline V gene are MNHNS and SASEGT. The CDR3 runs 15 residues. V gave up 2 bases and J gave up 2 bases, with 10 bases separating them. The DNA of the CDR3 is TGTGCCAGCAGTGAATTCGGGCAGCCCTACAATGAGCAGTTCTTC. Encoded protein: CASSEFGQPYNEQFF.

With regard to this clone: Different DNA sequences within this sample yield the same CDR3. This sequence joins TRBV6-5 and TRBJ1-3; 9 nucleotides agree with TRBD1. V lost 2 bases to trimming and J lost 4 bases; unmatched junction nucleotides: 3. CDR1 MNHEY and CDR2 SVGAGI come from the germline V gene. The CDR3 runs 15 residues. CDR3 DNA sequence: TGTGCCAGCAGTTACACTACAGGGGGCGGAAACACCATATATTTT. This codes for CASSYTTGGGNTIYF.

V is TRBV12-3 or TRBV12-4 and J is TRBJ1-6; no clear D. The CDR3 has 12 amino acids. V was pared by 3 bases and J by 8 bases, with 5 bases between. The DNA for the CDR3 is TGTGCCAGCAGTTTTTCCGATTCACCCCTCCACTTT. Protein product: CASSFSDSPLHF.

This chain uses TRBV25-1 with TRBJ2-1; 10 bases line up with TRBD2. The V gene's germline CDR1 is MGHDK and CDR2 SYGVNS. The length of the CDR3 is 17 residues. The trim removed 8 bases at V and 0 bases at J, leaving 10 bases unmatched. CDR3 sequence: CASQLPASGSSYNEQFF. CDR3 nucleotides: TGTGCCAGCCAACTACCCGCTAGCGGGAGCTCCTACAATGAGCAGTTCTTC.

The rearrangement uses TRBV29-1 and TRBJ1-5, with 7 nucleotides matching TRBD1. Germline CDR1 and CDR2: SQVTM and ANQGSEA. The CDR3 covers 13 residues. V gave up 3 bases and J gave up 6 bases; unmatched junction bases: 5. The CDR3 nucleotides are TGCAGCGTTGACCAGGGGGAGGGTCAGCCCCAGCATTTT. It translates to CSVDQGEGQPQHF.

The rearrangement links TRBV5-6 to TRBJ2-7, with 7 positions matching TRBD1. CDR3 size: 15 residues. The germline V gene has CDR1 SGHDT and CDR2 YYEEEE. V trimming: 4 bases; J trimming: 2 bases; junction bases outside the gene matches: 9. CDR3: CASSLEVGGPYEQYF. DNA of the CDR3: TGTGCCAGCAGCCTTGAAGTAGGGGGCCCCTACGAGCAGTACTTC.

In its sample, this clone was seen a few times. The chain has TRBV5-6 and TRBJ1-5; D call uncertain. The germline gives CDR1 SGHDT, CDR2 YYEEEE. CDR3 length: 16 amino acids. V dropped 0 bases and J dropped 5 bases, with 15 bases sitting between them. DNA for the CDR3: TGTGCCAGCAGCTTGGGCTTGGGATCAGTCGATCAGCCCCAGCATTTT. Translated: CASSLGLGSVDQPQHF.

The chain combines TRBV7-2 with TRBJ1-1; D gene unclear. V gave up 3 bases and J gave up 0 bases, with 11 bases separating them. Germline lookup yields CDR1 SGHTA and CDR2 FQGNSA. The CDR3 sequence is 15 residues long. The CDR3 DNA reads TGTGCCAGCAGCTTGTCTCTGACCATGAACACTGAAGCTTTCTTT. Translated, it gives CASSLSLTMNTEAFF.

DNA of the CDR3: TGTGCCAGCAGCTTAGGACGGAACAATCAGCCCCAGCATTTT. Translation: CASSLGRNNQPQHF. The chain is built from TRBV7-8 and TRBJ1-5; D is unclear. Germline CDR1 is SGHVS and CDR2 is FQNEAQ. The CDR3 is 14 amino acids. The V and J ends lost 1 base and 3 bases respectively, with 7 bases between them. The full variable domain, its missing parts supplied by reference TRBV7-8 and TRBJ1-5, is GAGVSQSPRYKVAKRGQDVALRCDPISGHVSLFWYQQALGQGPEFLTYFQNEAQLDKSGLPSDRFFAERPEGSVSTLKIQRTQQEDSAVYLCASSLGRNNQPQHFGDGTRLSIL.

The V gene is TRBV19, the J gene TRBJ2-1, with 7 bases fitting TRBD2. V shed 7 bases, J shed 5 bases, and the junction held 17 bases outside the gene matches. CDR1 and CDR2 (germline): LNHDA, SQIVND (reference sequence). The CDR3 consists of 17 residues. The CDR3: CASTLSRGASGNNEQFF. For the CDR3, the DNA is TGTGCCAGTACCCTAAGTCGTGGGGCTAGCGGAAACAATGAGCAGTTCTTC.

The chain joins TRBV10-3 to TRBJ2-2; a weak D match, TRBD1 (6 bases). Germline CDR1 and CDR2: ENHRY and SYGVKD. This CDR3 has 15 residues. Deletions cut 3 bases from V and 2 bases from J, with 10 bases between. The CDR3 loop is CAISDVDRNTGELFF. The CDR3 DNA follows: TGTGCCATCAGTGATGTGGACAGAAACACCGGGGAGCTGTTTTTT.

The V call is TRBV6-5, the J call TRBJ1-1; D not certain. The CDR3 runs 14 residues. The V gene lost 6 bases and the J gene lost 1 base, with 12 bases spanning the gap. CDR1 is MNHEY, CDR2 SVGAGI, per germline. The CDR3: CASRLILGNTEAFF. The CDR3 region has the DNA TGTGCCAGCAGGCTGATACTAGGGAACACTGAAGCTTTCTTT.

This chain connects TRBV9 to TRBJ2-5; 7 bases fit TRBD2. Germline lookup yields CDR1 SGDLS and CDR2 YYNGEE. The J segment lost 5 bases and the V segment lost 7 bases, leaving 5 bases of the junction unmatched. The length of the CDR3 is 12 residues. In nucleotides, the CDR3 is TGTGCCAGCGGCGGGAGTGGTGAGACCCAGTACTTC. Protein product: CASGGSGETQYF.

CDR3 in DNA: TGTGCCAGTAGTATAGATTTCACTGAAGCTTTCTTT. Translation gives CASSIDFTEAFF. The V and J genes are TRBV19 and TRBJ1-1; no reliable D call. Trimming stripped 0 bases from V and 4 bases from J, with 3 bases between. In germline, CDR1 is LNHDA, CDR2 SQIVND (reference sequence). The CDR3 loop spans 12 amino acids.

The J gene is TRBJ1-2, the V gene TRBV28; D is undetermined. CDR1 and CDR2 from the germline V gene are MDHEN and SYDVKM. The V end lost 6 bases, the J end lost 5 bases, and 7 bases lay between the germline ends. The length of the CDR3 is 11 residues. CDR3 coding DNA: TGTGCCAGCAGCCAGTTGTATGGCTACACCTTC. Translation: CASSQLYGYTF.

The rearrangement joins TRBV15 to TRBJ2-4; 12 bases are a match to TRBD2. V shed 8 bases and J 8 bases; nucleotides not matched to a gene: 19. This CDR3 has 18 residues. CDR1 and CDR2 (germline): LNHNV, YYDKDF (reference sequence). The CDR3 DNA reads TGTGCCACCCAAAGGATCCCGGCTAGCGGGAGGGCCATAGACATTCAGTACTTC. Its protein product is CATQRIPASGRAIDIQYF.

The gene calls are TRBV4-1 and TRBJ2-1; TRBD2 matches 9 bases. The germline gives CDR1 MGHRA, CDR2 YSYEKL. CDR3 size: 16 residues. V gave up 0 bases and J gave up 6 bases; unmatched junction bases: 6. CDR3 bases: TGCGCCAGCAGCCAAGAGGCCAGCGGGAGGACCAATGAGCAGTTCTTC. As protein: CASSQEASGRTNEQFF.

The CDR3 reads CATSDLHVGQFTDTQYF. The CDR3 coding sequence is TGTGCCACCAGTGATTTGCATGTGGGACAGTTCACAGATACGCAGTATTTT. The J gene is TRBJ2-3, the V gene TRBV24-1; 7 bases line up with TRBD1. Germline CDR1 is KGHDR and CDR2 is SFDVKD. This CDR3 is 17 amino acids long. V lost 0 bases to trimming and J lost 2 bases; unmatched junction nucleotides: 7.

This clone was detected a few times. The CDR3 region has the DNA TGTGCCAGTAGTTCGCAAAGGGGGACAGGGTGGGGCAATCAGCCCCAGCATTTT. Protein product: CASSSQRGTGWGNQPQHF. The V gene is TRBV19, the J gene TRBJ1-5; 9 nucleotides line up with TRBD1. Per the germline V gene, CDR1 is LNHDA and CDR2 is SQIVND (reference sequence). J gave up 2 bases and V 5 bases, and 13 bases lay outside the gene matches. The CDR3 is 18 residues long.

The chain links TRBV10-3 to TRBJ2-7; TRBD2 agrees at 14 bases. Germline V gene sequence: CDR1 ENHRY, CDR2 SYGVKD. The CDR3 is 15 residues long. Trimming took 10 bases from V and 3 from J; bases not matched to a gene: 8. CDR3 DNA sequence: TGTGCCACCGGGGGACTAGCGGGAGAAGTCTACGAGCAGTACTTC. This encodes CATGGLAGEVYEQYF.